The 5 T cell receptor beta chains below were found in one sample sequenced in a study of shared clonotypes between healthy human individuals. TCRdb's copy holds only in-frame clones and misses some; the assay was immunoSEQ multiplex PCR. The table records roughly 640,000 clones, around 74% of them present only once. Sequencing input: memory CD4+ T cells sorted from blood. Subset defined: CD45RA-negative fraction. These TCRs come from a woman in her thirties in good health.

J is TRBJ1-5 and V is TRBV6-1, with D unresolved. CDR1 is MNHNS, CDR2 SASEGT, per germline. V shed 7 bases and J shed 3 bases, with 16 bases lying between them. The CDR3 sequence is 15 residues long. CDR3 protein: CASTRADSSNQPQHF. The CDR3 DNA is TGTGCCAGCACCCGGGCGGACTCCTCCAATCAGCCCCAGCATTTT.

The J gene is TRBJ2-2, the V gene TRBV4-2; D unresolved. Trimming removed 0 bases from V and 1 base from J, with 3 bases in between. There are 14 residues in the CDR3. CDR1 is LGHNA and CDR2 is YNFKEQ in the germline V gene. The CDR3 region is CASSQELNTGELFF. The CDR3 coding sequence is TGTGCCAGCAGCCAAGAACTGAACACCGGGGAGCTGTTTTTT.

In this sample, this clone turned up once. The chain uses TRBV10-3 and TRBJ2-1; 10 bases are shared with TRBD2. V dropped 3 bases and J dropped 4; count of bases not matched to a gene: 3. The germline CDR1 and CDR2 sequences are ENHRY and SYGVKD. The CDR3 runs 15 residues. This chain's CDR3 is CAISEGLAAYNEQFF. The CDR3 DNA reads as TGTGCCATCAGTGAAGGACTAGCGGCTTACAATGAGCAGTTCTTC.

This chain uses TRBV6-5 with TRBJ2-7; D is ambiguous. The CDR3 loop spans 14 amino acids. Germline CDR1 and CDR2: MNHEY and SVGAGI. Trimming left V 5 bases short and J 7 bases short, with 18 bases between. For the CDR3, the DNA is TGTGCCAGCAGTCCACTCCAGAAGTTTGTGGAGCAGTACTTC. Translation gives CASSPLQKFVEQYF.

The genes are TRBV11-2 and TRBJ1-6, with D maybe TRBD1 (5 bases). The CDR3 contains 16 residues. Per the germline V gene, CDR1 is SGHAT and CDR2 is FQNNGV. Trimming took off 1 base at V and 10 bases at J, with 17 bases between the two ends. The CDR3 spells CASSLAAVRAGSPLHF. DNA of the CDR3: TGTGCCAGCAGCTTAGCCGCCGTCAGGGCGGGATCACCCCTCCACTTT.